The text below deals with one T cell receptor beta chain. Its antigen is currently unknown. Libraries were prepared by immunoSEQ multiplex PCR; TCRdb keeps only in-frame clonotypes and omits some of them. Of about 680,000 clones in the sample, under 95% were seen once. The data belong to a study of shared clonotypes between healthy human individuals. As for the study in general: CD8 memory received one plate per donor, CD8 naive two, CD4 memory three and CD4 naive three. Study observations and caveats: Only blood was sampled; tissue repertoires likely differ. Clonotypes shared by all four donors outscored non-shared clonotypes in generation probability.

The germline V and J ends were trimmed by 4 bases and 0 bases, with 18 bases remaining between them. Germline CDR1 and CDR2: SGDLS and YYNGEE. The CDR3 spans 17 residues. Positively selected for CCR7, the CD45RO-negative cells used as naive CD8 cells excluded terminally differentiated effector memory CD45RA+ cells. Adult donors, all healthy and HIV-negative, had no recent acute infections or vaccinations. Sequencing was carried out using naive CD8+ T cells sorted from blood. This sequence joins TRBV9 and TRBJ2-3; perhaps TRBD2 as D (6 bases). This clonotype was obtained from a man younger than 45 in good health. The CDR3 reads CASSLAGGGASTDTQYF. CDR3 DNA: TGTGCCAGCAGCCTGGCAGGTGGAGGGGCTAGCACAGATACGCAGTATTTT.